The 3 T cell receptor beta chains listed next were all sequenced from one sample in a study of a mutant IDH1 vaccine in newly diagnosed glioma. Time point of the sample: week 5, during vaccination. Doses consisted of 300 ug of mutant IDH1 20-mer peptide each, paired with topical imiquimod. These receptors' antigens are unknown. TCRdb keeps only in-frame clones here, not all; method: immunoSEQ multiplex PCR. This sample has roughly 50,000 clones, with over 70% found just once. Specimen: PBMCs, collected from a glioma patient whose treatment included an IDH1 peptide vaccine. These receptors all stem from a man aged 25-45 years with glioma.

This chain uses TRBV5-5 with TRBJ2-7; D might be TRBD1 (5 bases). V lost 0 bases and J lost 0, with 10 bases in between. Germline CDR1 SGHKS, CDR2 YYEKEE (reference sequence). CDR3 length: 15 residues. This CDR3 is CASSLGQGISYEQYF. CDR3 bases: TGTGCCAGCAGCTTGGGGCAGGGAATCTCCTACGAGCAGTACTTC. Combining the CDR3 with reference TRBV5-5 and TRBJ2-7 gives the whole variable domain DAGVTQSPTHLIKTRGQQVTLRCSPISGHKSVSWYQQVLGQGPQFIFQYYEKEERGRGNFPDRFSARQFPNYSSELNVNALLLGDSALYLCASSLGQGISYEQYFGPGTRLTVT.

The chain couples TRBV27 to TRBJ1-6; D unresolved. The CDR3 contains 12 residues. Trimming took off 3 bases at V and 7 bases at J, with 4 bases between the two ends. Germline values: CDR1 MNHEY, CDR2 SMNVEV (reference sequence). CDR3 protein: CASSFGNSPLHF. The CDR3 DNA follows: TGTGCCAGCAGTTTTGGCAATTCACCCCTCCACTTT.

V gene TRBV6-1 combines with J gene TRBJ2-7; the D gene is possibly TRBD1 (5 bases). The CDR3 loop spans 13 amino acids. V lost 11 bases and J 5 bases, leaving 19 bases between the germline ends. CDR1 and CDR2 from the germline V gene are MNHNS and SASEGT. Here the CDR3 reads CASLRQGRNEQYF. The CDR3 coding sequence is TGTGCCTCCCTTCGGCAGGGTAGAAACGAGCAGTACTTC.